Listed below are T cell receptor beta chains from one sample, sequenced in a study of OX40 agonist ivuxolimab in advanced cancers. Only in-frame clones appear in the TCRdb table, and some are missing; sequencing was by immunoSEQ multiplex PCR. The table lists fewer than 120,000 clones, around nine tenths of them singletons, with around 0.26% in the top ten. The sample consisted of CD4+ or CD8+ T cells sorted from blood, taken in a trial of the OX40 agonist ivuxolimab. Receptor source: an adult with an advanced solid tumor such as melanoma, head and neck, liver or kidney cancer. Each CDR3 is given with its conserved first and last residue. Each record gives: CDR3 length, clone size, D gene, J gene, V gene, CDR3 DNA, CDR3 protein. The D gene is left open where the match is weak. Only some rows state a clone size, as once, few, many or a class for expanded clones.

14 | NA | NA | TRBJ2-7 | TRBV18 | TGTGCCAGCTCACCTGCGATCCCCAACTACGAGCAGTACTTC | CASSPAIPNYEQYF
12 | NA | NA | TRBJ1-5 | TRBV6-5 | TGTGCCAGCAGAGGATCAAATCAGCCCCAGCATTTT | CASRGSNQPQHF
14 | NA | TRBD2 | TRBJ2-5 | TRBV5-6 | TGTGCCAGCAGTCAGGGTGGGGAGGGGGAGACCCAGTACTTC | CASSQGGEGETQYF
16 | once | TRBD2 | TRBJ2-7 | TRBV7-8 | TGTGCCAGCAGCTTAGGCGTTAGTAGCGGGGACTACGAGCAGTACTTC | CASSLGVSSGDYEQYF
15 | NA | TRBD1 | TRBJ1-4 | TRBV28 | TGTGCCAGCAGTCGAGAGGGGGCGAAGACTGAAAAACTGTTTTTT | CASSREGAKTEKLFF
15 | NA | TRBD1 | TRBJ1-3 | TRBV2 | TGTGCCAGCAGTGTGGAGGGGGCTACTGGAAACACCATATATTTT | CASSVEGATGNTIYF
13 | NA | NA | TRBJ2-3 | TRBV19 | TGTGCCAGTACAGGGAGTCTGACAGATACGCAGTATTTT | CASTGSLTDTQYF
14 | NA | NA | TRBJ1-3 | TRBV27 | TGTGCCAGCAGTTTATCGCTCACTGGAAACACCATATATTTT | CASSLSLTGNTIYF
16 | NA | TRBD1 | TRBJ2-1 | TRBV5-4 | TGTGCCAGCAGCCCCCGGGACAGACCATCTGACAATGAGCAGTTCTTC | CASSPRDRPSDNEQFF
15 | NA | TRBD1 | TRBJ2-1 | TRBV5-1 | TGCGCCAGCCGAATACAGGGGGCGCAATCAGGTGAGCAGTTCTTC | CASRIQGAQSGEQFF
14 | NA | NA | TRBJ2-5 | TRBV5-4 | TGTGCCAGCAGTGCGGCGGGGTCGGTGGAGACCCAGTACTTC | CASSAAGSVETQYF
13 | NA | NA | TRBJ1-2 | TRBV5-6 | TGTGCCAGCAGCCCAGGGCATAGCTATGGCTACACCTTC | CASSPGHSYGYTF
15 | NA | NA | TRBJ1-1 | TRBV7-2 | TGTGCCAGCAGCTACGATAGGACAGAGAACACTGAAGCTTTCTTT | CASSYDRTENTEAFF
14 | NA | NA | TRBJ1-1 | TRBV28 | TGTGCCAGCAGCTCAAATCCAGGGGCATCTGAAGCTTTCTTT | CASSSNPGASEAFF
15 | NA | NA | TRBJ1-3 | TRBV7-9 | TGTGCCAGCAGCCACCACCGGGGCTCTGGAAACACCATATATTTT | CASSHHRGSGNTIYF
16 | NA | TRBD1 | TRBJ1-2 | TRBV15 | TGTGCCACCAGCAGAGATGGCAGGGGGCTTGACTACGGCTACACCTTC | CATSRDGRGLDYGYTF
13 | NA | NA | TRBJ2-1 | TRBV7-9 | TGTGCCAGCGGGGACGAACCCTACAATGAGCAGTTCTTC | CASGDEPYNEQFF
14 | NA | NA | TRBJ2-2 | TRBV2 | TGTGCCAGCCATGGCAGGGCGAACACCGGGGAGCTGTTTTTT | CASHGRANTGELFF
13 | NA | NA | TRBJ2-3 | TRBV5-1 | TGCGCCAGCAGGACAGAGAGCACAGATACGCAGTATTTT | CASRTESTDTQYF
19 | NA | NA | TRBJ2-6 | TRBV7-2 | TGTGCCAGCAGCTTAGAACCTAGACTCGGAGGCTCTGGGGCCAACGTCCTGACTTTC | CASSLEPRLGGSGANVLTF
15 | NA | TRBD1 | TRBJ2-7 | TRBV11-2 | TGTGCCAGCAGCTTAGAGGGACAGGGTCCCTACGAGCAGTACTTC | CASSLEGQGPYEQYF
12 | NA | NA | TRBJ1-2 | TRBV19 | TGTGCCAGTAGTATGGCAGCATATGGCTACACCTTC | CASSMAAYGYTF
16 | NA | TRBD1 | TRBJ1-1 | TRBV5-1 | TGCGCCAGCAGCTTTGAGGGGGCTGGGATGAACACTGAAGCTTTCTTT | CASSFEGAGMNTEAFF
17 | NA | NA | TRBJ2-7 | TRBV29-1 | TGCAGCGTTGATAGTCACCGGGGGCAGGATTCCTTTTACGAGCAGTACTTC | CSVDSHRGQDSFYEQYF
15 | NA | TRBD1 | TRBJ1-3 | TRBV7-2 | TGTGCCAGCAGCTCAACAGGGGCTCCTGGAAACACCATATATTTT | CASSSTGAPGNTIYF
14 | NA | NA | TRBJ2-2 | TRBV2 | TGTGCCAGCAATCAGGGGACGGGAACCGGGGAGCTGTTTTTT | CASNQGTGTGELFF
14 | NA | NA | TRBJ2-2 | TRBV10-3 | TGTGCCATCATGGGACGCGTGAACACCGGGGAGCTGTTTTTT | CAIMGRVNTGELFF
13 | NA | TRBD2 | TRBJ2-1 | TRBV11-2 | TGTGCCAGCAGCTTAGCGGGGGGCAATGAGCAGTTCTTC | CASSLAGGNEQFF
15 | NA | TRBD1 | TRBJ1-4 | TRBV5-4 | TGTGCCAGCAGCTTGGACGGCAGGGGGCATGAAAAACTGTTTTTT | CASSLDGRGHEKLFF
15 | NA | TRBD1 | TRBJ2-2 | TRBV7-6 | TGTGCCAGCAGCATGGGACAGTTCAACACCGGGGAGCTGTTTTTT | CASSMGQFNTGELFF
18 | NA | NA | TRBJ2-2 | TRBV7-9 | TGTGCCAGCAGCACAGCCCTCCACAGGGTTAAGAACACCGGGGAGCTGTTTTTT | CASSTALHRVKNTGELFF
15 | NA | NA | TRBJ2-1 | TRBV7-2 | TGTGCCAGCAGCCCGGACTTCCTCTCCTACAATGAGCAGTTCTTC | CASSPDFLSYNEQFF
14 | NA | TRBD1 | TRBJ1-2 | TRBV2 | TGTGCCAGCAGAGTGCAGGGGGCAAACTATGGCTACACCTTC | CASRVQGANYGYTF
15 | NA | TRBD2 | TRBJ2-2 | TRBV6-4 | TGTGCCAGCAGCCCCCGGGACGGGAGGACCGGGGAGCTGTTTTTT | CASSPRDGRTGELFF
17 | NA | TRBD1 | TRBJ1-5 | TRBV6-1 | TGTGCCAGCAGTGGGACAGGAGGACTGTTAGGCAATCAGCCCCAGCATTTT | CASSGTGGLLGNQPQHF
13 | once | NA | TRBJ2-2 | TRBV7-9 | TGTGCCAGCAGCTCTGGGAACACCGGGGAGCTGTTTTTT | CASSSGNTGELFF
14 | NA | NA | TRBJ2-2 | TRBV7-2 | TGTGCCAGCAGCCTAAGCGGAATCACCGGGGAGCTGTTTTTT | CASSLSGITGELFF
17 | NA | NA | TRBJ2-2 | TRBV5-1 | TGCGCCAGCAGCTCGGATACGGGGGACCCTTTCTTGAGGGAGCTGTTTTTT | CASSSDTGDPFLRELFF
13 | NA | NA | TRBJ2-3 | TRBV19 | TGTGCCAGTAGCCCAAACCCCACAGATACGCAGTATTTT | CASSPNPTDTQYF
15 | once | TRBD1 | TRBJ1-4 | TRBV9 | TGTGCCAGCAGCGTAGCTGGGACAGGCAGTGAAAAACTGTTTTTT | CASSVAGTGSEKLFF
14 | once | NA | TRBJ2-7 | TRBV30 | TGTGCCTGGAACCAGTACCGGGTCCACTACGAGCAGTACTTC | CAWNQYRVHYEQYF
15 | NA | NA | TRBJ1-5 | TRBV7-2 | TGTGCCAGCAGCGCGGGGGGGCTGAGCAATCAGCCCCAGCATTTT | CASSAGGLSNQPQHF
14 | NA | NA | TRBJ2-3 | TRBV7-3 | TGTGCCAGCAGCTTGGGGGGTTACACAGATACGCAGTATTTT | CASSLGGYTDTQYF
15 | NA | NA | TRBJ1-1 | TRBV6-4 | TGTGCCAGCAGTGACTCAGCCGGGGTAGGCACTGAAGCTTTCTTT | CASSDSAGVGTEAFF
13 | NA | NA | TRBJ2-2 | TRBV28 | TGTGCCAGCAGTTTATTGGCTCGCGGGGAGCTGTTTTTT | CASSLLARGELFF
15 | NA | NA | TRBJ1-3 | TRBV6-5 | TGTGCCAGCAGTTACCTCCTCGGAATTGGAAACACCATATATTTT | CASSYLLGIGNTIYF
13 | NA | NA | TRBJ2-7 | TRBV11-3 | TGTGCCAGCAGCAGAGGGGGTGCCTACGAGCAGTACTTC | CASSRGGAYEQYF
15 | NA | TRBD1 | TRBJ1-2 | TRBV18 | TGTGCCAGCTCACCAGGGGTAGGGGGCGACTATGGCTACACCTTC | CASSPGVGGDYGYTF
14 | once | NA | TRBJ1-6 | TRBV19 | TGTGCCAGTAGTGGACAGTCCCTTAATTCACCCCTCCACTTT | CASSGQSLNSPLHF
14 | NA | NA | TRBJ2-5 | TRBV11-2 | TGTGCCAGCAGCCTGGACAGCCTACAAGAGACCCAGTACTTC | CASSLDSLQETQYF
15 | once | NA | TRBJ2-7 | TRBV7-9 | TGTGCCAGCAGCTTGGCGGAGGTAGTCCCCTACGAGCAGTACTTC | CASSLAEVVPYEQYF
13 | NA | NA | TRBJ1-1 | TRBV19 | TGTGCCAGTTCCAACACCGGGGGGGCTGAAGCTTTCTTT | CASSNTGGAEAFF
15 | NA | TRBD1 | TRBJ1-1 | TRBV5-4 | TGTGCCAGCAGCCACAGGGACAGGGTCGGCACTGAAGCTTTCTTT | CASSHRDRVGTEAFF
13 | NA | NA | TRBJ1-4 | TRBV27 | TGTGCCAGCAGTTGGGGTCACTTAGAAAAACTGTTTTTT | CASSWGHLEKLFF